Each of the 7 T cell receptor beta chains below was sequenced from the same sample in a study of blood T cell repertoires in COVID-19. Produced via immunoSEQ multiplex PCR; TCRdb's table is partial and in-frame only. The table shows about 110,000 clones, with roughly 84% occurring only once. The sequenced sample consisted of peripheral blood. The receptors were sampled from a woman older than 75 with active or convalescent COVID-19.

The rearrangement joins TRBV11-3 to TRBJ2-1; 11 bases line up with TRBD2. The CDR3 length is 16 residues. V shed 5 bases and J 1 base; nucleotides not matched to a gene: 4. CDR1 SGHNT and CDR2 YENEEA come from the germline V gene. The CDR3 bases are TGTGCCAGCAGCCTACTAGCGGGAGCTTCCTACAATGAGCAGTTCTTC. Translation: CASSLLAGASYNEQFF.

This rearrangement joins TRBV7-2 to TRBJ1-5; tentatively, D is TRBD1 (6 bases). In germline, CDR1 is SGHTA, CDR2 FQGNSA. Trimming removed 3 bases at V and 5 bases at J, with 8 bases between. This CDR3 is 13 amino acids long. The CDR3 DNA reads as TGTGCCAGCAGCTTGGGGGCAGATCAGCCCCAGCATTTT. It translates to CASSLGADQPQHF.

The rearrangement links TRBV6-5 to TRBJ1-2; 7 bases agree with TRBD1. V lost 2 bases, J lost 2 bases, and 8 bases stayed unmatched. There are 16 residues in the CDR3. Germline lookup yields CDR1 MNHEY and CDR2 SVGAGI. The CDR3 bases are TGTGCCAGCAGTTACGGAAACAGGGGAAGAAACTATGGCTACACCTTC. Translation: CASSYGNRGRNYGYTF.

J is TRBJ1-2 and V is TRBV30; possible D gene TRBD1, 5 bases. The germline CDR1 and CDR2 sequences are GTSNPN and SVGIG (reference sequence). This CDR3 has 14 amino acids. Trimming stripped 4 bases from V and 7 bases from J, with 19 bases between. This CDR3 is CAWKRPGTEAGYTF. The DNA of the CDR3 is TGTGCCTGGAAAAGACCGGGGACTGAGGCTGGCTACACCTTC.

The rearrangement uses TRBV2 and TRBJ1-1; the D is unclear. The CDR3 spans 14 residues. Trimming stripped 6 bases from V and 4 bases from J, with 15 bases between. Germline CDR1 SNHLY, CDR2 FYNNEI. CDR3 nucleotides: TGTGCCAGCAGCCAAACGGGGAGGGTCACTGAAGCTTTCTTT. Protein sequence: CASSQTGRVTEAFF.

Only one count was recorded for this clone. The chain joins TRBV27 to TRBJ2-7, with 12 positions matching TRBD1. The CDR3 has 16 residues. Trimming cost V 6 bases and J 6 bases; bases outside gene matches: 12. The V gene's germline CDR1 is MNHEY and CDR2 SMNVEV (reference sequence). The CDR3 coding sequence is TGTGCCAGCAGGCTTGGGGACAGGGGGCGTCCAGTCGAGCAGTACTTC. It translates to CASRLGDRGRPVEQYF.

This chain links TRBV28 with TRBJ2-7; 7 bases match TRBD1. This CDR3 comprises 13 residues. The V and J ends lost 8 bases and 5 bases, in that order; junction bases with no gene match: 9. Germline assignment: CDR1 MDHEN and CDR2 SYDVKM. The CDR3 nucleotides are TGTGCCAGCCGACAGGGTAGCGCGAACGAGCAGTACTTC. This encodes CASRQGSANEQYF.